These T cell receptor beta chains were read from a single sample in a study of blood T cell repertoires in COVID-19. Only in-frame clones appear in the TCRdb table, and some are missing; sequencing was by immunoSEQ multiplex PCR. The table records 200,000 to 300,000 clones, about four fifths of them present only once. Sequencing used peripheral blood. Receptors originate from a woman older than 75 with COVID-19, enrolled during active disease. CDR3s include the opening cysteine and the closing phenylalanine or tryptophan. D genes are given only for firm matches. The size field is filled for only some rows; it gives once, few, many or a size class.

d_call: TRBD1
j_call: TRBJ2-7
v_call: TRBV9
clone_size: .
cdr3_aa: CASSVGGQGASYEQYF
cdr3_nt: TGTGCCAGCAGCGTAGGAGGACAGGGGGCCTCCTACGAGCAGTACTTC

d_call: .
j_call: TRBJ2-1
v_call: TRBV11-2
clone_size: .
cdr3_aa: CASSLVIEQFF
cdr3_nt: TGTGCCAGCAGCTTAGTAATTGAGCAGTTCTTC

d_call: TRBD1
j_call: TRBJ2-1
v_call: TRBV24-1
clone_size: .
cdr3_aa: CATAGQGNNEQFF
cdr3_nt: TGTGCCACCGCTGGACAGGGGAACAATGAGCAGTTCTTC

d_call: TRBD2
j_call: TRBJ2-7
v_call: TRBV3-1/TRBV3-2
clone_size: .
cdr3_aa: CARSRGLAGGYEQYF
cdr3_nt: TGTGCCCGCAGCCGGGGGCTAGCGGGGGGGTACGAGCAGTACTTC

d_call: .
j_call: TRBJ1-3
v_call: TRBV5-1
clone_size: .
cdr3_aa: CASSLGGVLSGNTIYF
cdr3_nt: TGCGCCAGCAGCTTGGGAGGCGTACTCTCTGGAAACACCATATATTTT

d_call: TRBD1
j_call: TRBJ1-3
v_call: TRBV27
clone_size: .
cdr3_aa: CASGGQGAGNTIYF
cdr3_nt: TGTGCCAGCGGAGGACAGGGGGCAGGAAACACCATATATTTT

d_call: .
j_call: TRBJ2-1
v_call: TRBV10-3
clone_size: .
cdr3_aa: CAISEAYEQFF
cdr3_nt: TGTGCCATCAGTGAAGCTTATGAGCAGTTCTTC

d_call: .
j_call: TRBJ1-2
v_call: TRBV3-1/TRBV3-2
clone_size: .
cdr3_aa: CASSQDAGPISYTF
cdr3_nt: TGTGCCAGCAGCCAAGACGCAGGGCCCATATCCTACACCTTC

d_call: TRBD1
j_call: TRBJ1-2
v_call: TRBV7-9
clone_size: .
cdr3_aa: CASMRGDREDGYTF
cdr3_nt: TGTGCCAGCATGCGTGGGGACAGGGAGGATGGCTACACCTTC

d_call: TRBD1
j_call: TRBJ1-2
v_call: TRBV5-1
clone_size: few
cdr3_aa: CASSLGQGVLYGYTF
cdr3_nt: TGCGCCAGCAGCTTGGGACAGGGGGTCCTCTATGGCTACACCTTC

d_call: TRBD2
j_call: TRBJ2-1
v_call: TRBV3-1/TRBV3-2
clone_size: .
cdr3_aa: CASSQDSLAGRSYNEQFF
cdr3_nt: TGTGCCAGCAGCCAAGATTCGCTAGCGGGACGAAGCTACAATGAGCAGTTCTTC

d_call: .
j_call: TRBJ2-7
v_call: TRBV6-5
clone_size: .
cdr3_aa: CASNEYEQYF
cdr3_nt: TGTGCCAGCAACGAGTACGAGCAGTACTTC

d_call: .
j_call: TRBJ1-3
v_call: TRBV30
clone_size: .
cdr3_aa: CAWSVPGSGNTIYF
cdr3_nt: TGTGCCTGGAGTGTACCAGGGTCTGGAAACACCATATATTTT

d_call: .
j_call: TRBJ1-1
v_call: TRBV18
clone_size: few
cdr3_aa: CASSNGLEAFF
cdr3_nt: TGTGCCAGCTCAAACGGACTGGAAGCTTTCTTT

d_call: .
j_call: TRBJ1-1
v_call: TRBV6-5
clone_size: once
cdr3_aa: CATKTFGGMNTEAFF
cdr3_nt: TGTGCCACCAAGACCTTCGGGGGAATGAACACTGAAGCTTTCTTT

d_call: TRBD1
j_call: TRBJ1-1
v_call: TRBV10-3
clone_size: .
cdr3_aa: CAISQGTGAFF
cdr3_nt: TGTGCCATCAGCCAAGGGACAGGGGCTTTCTTT

d_call: .
j_call: TRBJ1-2
v_call: TRBV15
clone_size: .
cdr3_aa: CATSRDLSGYTF
cdr3_nt: TGTGCCACCAGCAGAGATTTGAGTGGCTACACCTTC

d_call: .
j_call: TRBJ1-2
v_call: TRBV29-1
clone_size: few
cdr3_aa: CSVESSVNGYTF
cdr3_nt: TGCAGCGTTGAAAGCAGCGTGAATGGCTACACCTTC

d_call: TRBD2
j_call: TRBJ2-3
v_call: TRBV5-5
clone_size: once
cdr3_aa: CASSLRASGTTDTQYF
cdr3_nt: TGTGCCAGCAGCTTGAGGGCTAGCGGGACTACAGATACGCAGTATTTT

d_call: TRBD1
j_call: TRBJ1-5
v_call: TRBV20-1
clone_size: .
cdr3_aa: CSASPGTGDQPQHF
cdr3_nt: TGCAGTGCTAGTCCCGGGACAGGGGATCAGCCCCAGCATTTT

d_call: TRBD1
j_call: TRBJ2-2
v_call: TRBV27
clone_size: .
cdr3_aa: CASTRGEDRGELFF
cdr3_nt: TGTGCCAGCACTCGCGGAGAGGACAGGGGGGAGCTGTTTTTT

d_call: TRBD2
j_call: TRBJ2-7
v_call: TRBV12-3/TRBV12-4
clone_size: .
cdr3_aa: CASFAGVQGEQYF
cdr3_nt: TGTGCCAGCTTCGCGGGAGTACAAGGGGAGCAGTACTTC

d_call: .
j_call: TRBJ1-1
v_call: TRBV2
clone_size: .
cdr3_aa: CASSETRNTEAFF
cdr3_nt: TGTGCCAGCAGTGAAACCAGGAACACTGAAGCTTTCTTT

d_call: TRBD1
j_call: TRBJ1-1
v_call: TRBV5-4
clone_size: .
cdr3_aa: CASSLGSGGFTEAFF
cdr3_nt: TGTGCCAGCAGCTTGGGGTCAGGGGGCTTTACTGAAGCTTTCTTT

d_call: .
j_call: TRBJ2-7
v_call: TRBV18
clone_size: .
cdr3_aa: CASSLWGESHEQYF
cdr3_nt: TGTGCCAGCTCGCTCTGGGGGGAGTCTCACGAGCAGTACTTC

d_call: TRBD1
j_call: TRBJ1-2
v_call: TRBV6-2/TRBV6-3
clone_size: .
cdr3_aa: CASSYSRQGDGYTF
cdr3_nt: TGTGCCAGCAGTTACTCGAGACAGGGGGATGGCTACACCTTC

d_call: .
j_call: TRBJ1-4
v_call: TRBV6-5
clone_size: .
cdr3_aa: CASSISATNEKLFF
cdr3_nt: TGTGCCAGCAGCATCAGTGCAACTAATGAAAAACTGTTTTTT

d_call: .
j_call: TRBJ1-1
v_call: TRBV18
clone_size: .
cdr3_aa: CASSQQGGVTEAFF
cdr3_nt: TGTGCCAGCTCACAACAGGGAGGGGTGACTGAAGCTTTCTTT

d_call: TRBD1
j_call: TRBJ2-3
v_call: TRBV5-1
clone_size: .
cdr3_aa: CASSPRQGQTDTQYF
cdr3_nt: TGCGCCAGCAGCCCGAGACAGGGTCAAACAGATACGCAGTATTTT

d_call: .
j_call: TRBJ1-3
v_call: TRBV7-9
clone_size: .
cdr3_aa: CASSLEGSSFGNTIYF
cdr3_nt: TGTGCCAGCAGCTTAGAAGGGAGCTCCTTTGGAAACACCATATATTTT

d_call: .
j_call: TRBJ2-5
v_call: TRBV19
clone_size: .
cdr3_aa: CASSPSRGKRVETQYF
cdr3_nt: TGTGCCAGTAGCCCAAGTAGGGGGAAGAGGGTAGAGACCCAGTACTTC

d_call: .
j_call: TRBJ1-3
v_call: TRBV12-3/TRBV12-4
clone_size: .
cdr3_aa: CASSPLNTIYF
cdr3_nt: TGTGCCAGCAGTCCCTTAAACACCATATATTTT

d_call: TRBD2
j_call: TRBJ2-3
v_call: TRBV18
clone_size: .
cdr3_aa: CASSPGLAGITSTDTQYF
cdr3_nt: TGTGCCAGCTCACCAGGGCTAGCGGGTATTACTAGCACAGATACGCAGTATTTT

d_call: TRBD1
j_call: TRBJ1-2
v_call: TRBV4-1
clone_size: few
cdr3_aa: CASSRWDSYGYTF
cdr3_nt: TGCGCCAGCAGCCGGTGGGACAGCTATGGCTACACCTTC

d_call: TRBD1
j_call: TRBJ1-1
v_call: TRBV27
clone_size: .
cdr3_aa: CASSTNRGSHTEAFF
cdr3_nt: TGTGCCAGCAGTACCAACAGGGGATCACACACTGAAGCTTTCTTT

d_call: .
j_call: TRBJ1-1
v_call: TRBV5-1
clone_size: .
cdr3_aa: CASRAGEGSTEAFF
cdr3_nt: TGCGCCAGCAGGGCTGGGGAGGGGAGCACTGAAGCTTTCTTT

d_call: .
j_call: TRBJ1-5
v_call: TRBV10-3
clone_size: .
cdr3_aa: CAISELEGRYQPQHF
cdr3_nt: TGTGCCATCAGTGAGTTGGAGGGAAGGTATCAGCCCCAGCATTTT

d_call: .
j_call: TRBJ2-3
v_call: TRBV28
clone_size: .
cdr3_aa: CASSLQAGNTQYF
cdr3_nt: TGTGCCAGCAGTTTACAGGCGGGAAATACGCAGTATTTT

d_call: TRBD1
j_call: TRBJ1-2
v_call: TRBV7-2
clone_size: .
cdr3_aa: CASSAAGTEANYGYTF
cdr3_nt: TGTGCCAGCAGCGCCGCCGGGACAGAAGCTAACTATGGCTACACCTTC

d_call: TRBD1
j_call: TRBJ2-7
v_call: TRBV4-2
clone_size: .
cdr3_aa: CASSQSPGQGPYEQYF
cdr3_nt: TGTGCCAGCAGCCAATCCCCGGGACAGGGTCCCTACGAGCAGTACTTC

d_call: .
j_call: TRBJ2-1
v_call: TRBV24-1
clone_size: .
cdr3_aa: CATSGSSYNEQFF
cdr3_nt: TGTGCCACCAGCGGGAGCTCCTACAATGAGCAGTTCTTC

d_call: .
j_call: TRBJ1-1
v_call: TRBV18
clone_size: .
cdr3_aa: CASSPTDTEAFF
cdr3_nt: TGTGCCAGCTCACCTACAGACACTGAAGCTTTCTTT

d_call: .
j_call: TRBJ1-2
v_call: TRBV5-4
clone_size: .
cdr3_aa: CASSLEGLSYGYTF
cdr3_nt: TGTGCCAGCAGCTTGGAGGGGCTTAGCTATGGCTACACCTTC

d_call: TRBD2
j_call: TRBJ2-5
v_call: TRBV5-1
clone_size: .
cdr3_aa: CASSFPSGGRQETQYF
cdr3_nt: TGCGCCAGCAGCTTCCCTAGCGGGGGCCGTCAAGAGACCCAGTACTTC

d_call: TRBD1
j_call: TRBJ1-2
v_call: TRBV5-6
clone_size: few
cdr3_aa: CASTRIMDRTGVTF
cdr3_nt: TGTGCCAGCACCCGAATAATGGACAGGACCGGGGTCACCTTC

d_call: .
j_call: TRBJ1-4
v_call: TRBV19
clone_size: once
cdr3_aa: CASSPRDEKLFF
cdr3_nt: TGTGCCAGTAGTCCGCGCGATGAAAAACTGTTTTTT

d_call: .
j_call: TRBJ1-1
v_call: TRBV13
clone_size: .
cdr3_aa: CASSPRQVGAFF
cdr3_nt: TGTGCCAGCAGCCCCCGGCAGGTGGGAGCTTTCTTT

d_call: .
j_call: TRBJ2-5
v_call: TRBV18
clone_size: .
cdr3_aa: CASSTGLQETQYF
cdr3_nt: TGTGCCAGCTCAACAGGGCTACAAGAGACCCAGTACTTC